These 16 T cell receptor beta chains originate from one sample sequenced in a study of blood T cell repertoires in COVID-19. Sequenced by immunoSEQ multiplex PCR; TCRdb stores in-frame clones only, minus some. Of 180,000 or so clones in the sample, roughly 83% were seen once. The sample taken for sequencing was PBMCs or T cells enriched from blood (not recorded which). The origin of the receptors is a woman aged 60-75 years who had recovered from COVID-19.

The CDR3 sequence is CSVVSDSNQPQHF. CDR3 coding DNA: TGCAGCGTTGTATCAGATAGCAATCAGCCCCAGCATTTT. The V and J genes are TRBV29-1 and TRBJ1-5; D is unresolved. The germline V gene encodes CDR1 SQVTM and CDR2 ANQGSEA. Trimming took 4 bases from V and 0 from J, leaving 7 bases between them. The CDR3 totals 13 residues. Full variable domain (rest looked up from reference TRBV29-1 and TRBJ1-5): SAVISQKPSRDICQRGTSLTIQCQVDSQVTMMFWYRQQPGQSLTLIATANQGSEATYESGFVIDKFPISRPNLTFSTLTVSNMSPEDSSIYLCSVVSDSNQPQHFGDGTRLSIL.

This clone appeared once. CDR3 protein: CASSLWGTDSGNTIYF. CDR3 DNA sequence: TGCGCCAGCAGCTTGTGGGGGACAGACTCTGGAAACACCATATATTTT. The chain combines TRBV5-1 with TRBJ1-3; 7 positions agree with TRBD1. CDR3 length equals 16 residues. Losses at the gene ends were 1 base for V and 0 bases for J; bases not matched to a gene: 4. Germline V gives CDR1 SGHRS, CDR2 YFSETQ.

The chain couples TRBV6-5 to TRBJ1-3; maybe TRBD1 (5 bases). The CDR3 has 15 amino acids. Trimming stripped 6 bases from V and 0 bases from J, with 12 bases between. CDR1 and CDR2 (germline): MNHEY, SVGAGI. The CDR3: CASRATGSSGNTIYF. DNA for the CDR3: TGTGCCAGCAGGGCCACAGGAAGCTCTGGAAACACCATATATTTT.

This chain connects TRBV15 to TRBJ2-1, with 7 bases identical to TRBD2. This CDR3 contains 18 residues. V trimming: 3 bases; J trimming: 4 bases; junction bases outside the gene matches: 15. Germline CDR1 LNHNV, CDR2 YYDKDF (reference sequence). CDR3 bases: TGTGCCACCAGCAGTTTGAGAGGGAGGGACCCAATATACAATGAGCAGTTCTTC. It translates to CATSSLRGRDPIYNEQFF.

The CDR3 DNA is TGTGCCAGCAGTGGGGGCATGACCTACGAGCAGTACTTC. It yields the protein CASSGGMTYEQYF. The chain couples TRBV28 to TRBJ2-7, with D possibly matching TRBD1 (6 bases). Germline V lookup: CDR1 MDHEN, CDR2 SYDVKM. The CDR3 runs 13 residues. Deletions cut 5 bases from V and 2 bases from J, with 10 bases between.

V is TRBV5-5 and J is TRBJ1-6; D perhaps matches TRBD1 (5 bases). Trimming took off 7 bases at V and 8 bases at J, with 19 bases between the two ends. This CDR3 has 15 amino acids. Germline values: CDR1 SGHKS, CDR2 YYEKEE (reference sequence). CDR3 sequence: CASSRGVGGDSPLHF. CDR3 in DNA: TGTGCCAGCTCCCGAGGCGTCGGGGGAGATTCACCCCTCCACTTT.

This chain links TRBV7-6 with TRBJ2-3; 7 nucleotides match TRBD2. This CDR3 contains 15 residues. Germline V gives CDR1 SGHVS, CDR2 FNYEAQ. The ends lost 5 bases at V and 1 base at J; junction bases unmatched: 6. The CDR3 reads CASSAGLPGTDTQYF. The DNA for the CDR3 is TGTGCCAGCAGCGCGGGACTACCCGGCACAGATACGCAGTATTTT.

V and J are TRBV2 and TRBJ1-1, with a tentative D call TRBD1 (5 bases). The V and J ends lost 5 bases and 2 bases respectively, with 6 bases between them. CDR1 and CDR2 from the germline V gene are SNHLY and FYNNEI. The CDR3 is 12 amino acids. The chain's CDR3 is CASSTGNTEAFF. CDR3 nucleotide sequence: TGTGCCAGCAGTACAGGCAACACTGAAGCTTTCTTT.

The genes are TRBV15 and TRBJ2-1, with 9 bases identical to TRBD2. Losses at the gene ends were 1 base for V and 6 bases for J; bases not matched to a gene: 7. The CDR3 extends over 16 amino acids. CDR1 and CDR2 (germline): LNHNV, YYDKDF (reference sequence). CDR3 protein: CATSRVLREGPNEQFF. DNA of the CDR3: TGTGCCACCAGCAGAGTACTGCGGGAGGGCCCCAATGAGCAGTTCTTC. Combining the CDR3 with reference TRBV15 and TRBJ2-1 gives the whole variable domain DAMVIQNPRYQVTQFGKPVTLSCSQTLNHNVMYWYQQKSSQAPKLLFHYYDKDFNNEADTPDNFQSRRPNTSFCFLDIRSPGLGDTAMYLCATSRVLREGPNEQFFGPGTRLTVL.

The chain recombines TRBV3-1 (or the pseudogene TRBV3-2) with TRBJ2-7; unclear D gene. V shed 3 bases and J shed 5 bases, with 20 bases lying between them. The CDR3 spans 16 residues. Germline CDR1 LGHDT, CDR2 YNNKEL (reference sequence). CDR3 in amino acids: CASSQPLLSGSHEQYF. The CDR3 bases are TGTGCCAGCAGCCAGCCTCTACTCTCAGGTTCCCACGAGCAGTACTTC.

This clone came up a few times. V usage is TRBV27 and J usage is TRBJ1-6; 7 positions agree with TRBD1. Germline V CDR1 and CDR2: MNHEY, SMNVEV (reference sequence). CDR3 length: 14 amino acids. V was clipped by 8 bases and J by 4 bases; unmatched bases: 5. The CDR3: CASGPGQYNSPLHF. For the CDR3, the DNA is TGTGCCAGCGGGCCGGGACAGTATAATTCACCCCTCCACTTT.

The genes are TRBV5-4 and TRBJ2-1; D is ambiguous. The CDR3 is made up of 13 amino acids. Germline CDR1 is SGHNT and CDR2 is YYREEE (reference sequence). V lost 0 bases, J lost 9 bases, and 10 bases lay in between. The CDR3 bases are TGTGCCAGCAGCTTGGATTCGCCGGGTGAGCAGTTCTTC. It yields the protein CASSLDSPGEQFF.

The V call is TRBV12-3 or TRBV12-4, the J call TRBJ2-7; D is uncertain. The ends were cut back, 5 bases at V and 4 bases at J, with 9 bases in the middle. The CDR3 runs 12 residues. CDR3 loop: CASSRLTYEQYF. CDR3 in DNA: TGTGCCAGCAGTCGTCTGACATACGAGCAGTACTTC.

The CDR3 bases are TGTGCCAGCAGCCAAGCATCTAATCCCTCCTACGAGCAGTACTTC. Encoded protein: CASSQASNPSYEQYF. V usage is TRBV3-1 (or the pseudogene TRBV3-2) and J usage is TRBJ2-7; no definite D call. The CDR3 runs 15 residues. The V end lost 1 base, the J end lost 0 bases, and 10 bases lay between the germline ends. Germline V gene data show CDR1 as LGHDT and CDR2 as YNNKEL (reference sequence).

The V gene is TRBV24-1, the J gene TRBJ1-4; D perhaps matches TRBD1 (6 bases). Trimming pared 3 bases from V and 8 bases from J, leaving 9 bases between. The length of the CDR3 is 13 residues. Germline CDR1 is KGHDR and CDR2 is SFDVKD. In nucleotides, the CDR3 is TGTGCCACCAGTGATACGACAGGCGAAAAACTGTTTTTT. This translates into CATSDTTGEKLFF.

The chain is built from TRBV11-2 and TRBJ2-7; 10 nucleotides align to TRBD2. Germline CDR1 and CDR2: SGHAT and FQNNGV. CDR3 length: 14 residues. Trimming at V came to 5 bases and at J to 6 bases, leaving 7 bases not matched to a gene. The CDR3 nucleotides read TGTGCCAGCAGCCCACGGACTAGCGGTGCCGAGCAGTACTTC. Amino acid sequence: CASSPRTSGAEQYF. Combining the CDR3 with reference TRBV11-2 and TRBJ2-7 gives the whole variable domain EAGVAQSPRYKIIEKRQSVAFWCNPISGHATLYWYQQILGQGPKLLIQFQNNGVVDDSQLPKDRFSAERLKGVDSTLKIQPAKLEDSAVYLCASSPRTSGAEQYFGPGTRLTVT.